Listed below are T cell receptor beta chains from one sample, sequenced in a study of cytomegalovirus exposure and HLA in healthy donors. Only in-frame clones appear in the TCRdb table, and some are missing; sequencing was by immunoSEQ multiplex PCR. The sample yields around 65,000 clones, less than 65% seen once. Input material: PBMCs. These TCRs come from a man in his thirties or forties in good health and CMV-seronegative. Both conserved end residues are part of each CDR3. The D gene is left open where the match is weak. The size of a clone is reported for some rows only, either as once, few or many, or as a class for expanded clones.

D gene	J gene	V gene	clone size	CDR3 protein	CDR3 DNA
TRBD2	TRBJ2-1	TRBV19	few	CATKMLAGGSNEQFF	TGTGCCACCAAGATGTTAGCGGGGGGTTCCAATGAGCAGTTCTTC
TRBD2	TRBJ2-1	TRBV5-6	few	CASSFASGYNEQFF	TGTGCCAGCAGCTTCGCTAGCGGCTACAATGAGCAGTTCTTC
.	TRBJ1-6	TRBV2	few	CASSELLDTVAPLHF	TGTGCCAGCAGTGAATTGTTGGACACAGTAGCACCCCTCCACTTT
TRBD1	TRBJ1-6	TRBV18	.	CASSPYDRDSPLHF	TGTGCCAGCTCACCCTACGACAGGGACTCACCCCTCCACTTT
.	TRBJ2-5	TRBV19	few	CASSTSGGWETQYF	TGTGCCAGTAGTACCTCAGGGGGGTGGGAGACCCAGTACTTC
TRBD1	TRBJ2-7	TRBV6-5	.	CASSYSGQGASVEQYF	TGTGCCAGCAGTTACTCGGGACAGGGAGCGTCTGTCGAGCAGTACTTC
.	TRBJ1-2	TRBV29-1	.	CSVEQVYAMITF	TGCAGCGTGGAACAGGTTTATGCCATGATCACCTTC
TRBD1	TRBJ2-7	TRBV6-1	.	CASARPGTGGREQYF	TGTGCCAGCGCCCGGCCCGGGACAGGGGGGCGCGAGCAGTACTTC
.	TRBJ1-1	TRBV5-4	.	CASSLNRGNYEAFF	TGTGCCAGCAGCTTGAACCGAGGGAACTATGAAGCTTTCTTT
.	TRBJ2-7	TRBV19	once	CASSTGAGYEQYF	TGTGCCAGTAGTACAGGGGCCGGATACGAGCAGTACTTC
TRBD1	TRBJ2-1	TRBV25-1	once	CASSDVPGQGALYNEQFF	TGTGCCAGCAGTGATGTCCCAGGACAGGGGGCTTTGTACAATGAGCAGTTCTTC
TRBD2	TRBJ2-1	TRBV29-1	.	CSVEGLAEYNEQFF	TGCAGCGTTGAGGGACTAGCGGAGTACAATGAGCAGTTCTTC
TRBD1	TRBJ1-6	TRBV10-1	.	CASTKLGGPSPLHF	TGCGCCAGCACCAAATTAGGGGGCCCTTCACCCCTCCACTTT
.	TRBJ1-2	TRBV6-5	.	CASNRDVYGYTF	TGTGCCAGCAACAGGGACGTCTATGGCTACACCTTC
TRBD2	TRBJ2-1	TRBV6-5	.	CASSYSGLAGDEQFF	TGTGCCAGCAGTTACTCGGGACTAGCGGGGGACGAGCAGTTCTTC
TRBD2	TRBJ2-2	TRBV9	.	CASSGAGGDTGELFF	TGTGCCAGCAGCGGAGCGGGGGGAGACACCGGGGAGCTGTTTTTT
.	TRBJ2-1	TRBV5-6	few	CASSLGQEVNEQFF	TGTGCCAGCAGCTTGGGACAGGAGGTGAATGAGCAGTTCTTC
.	TRBJ1-1	TRBV5-6	.	CASSSPAAEAFF	TGTGCCAGCAGCTCCCCGGCGGCTGAAGCTTTCTTT
TRBD2	TRBJ2-3	TRBV5-1	.	CASSSGLAAATDTQYF	TGCGCCAGCAGCTCCGGACTAGCGGCAGCCACAGATACGCAGTATTTT
TRBD1	TRBJ2-5	TRBV9	.	CASSGQGAETQYF	TGTGCCAGCAGCGGGCAGGGGGCAGAGACCCAGTACTTC
TRBD1	TRBJ1-2	TRBV25-1	few	CASRVTGGYGYTF	TGTGCCAGCAGGGTTACAGGGGGCTATGGCTACACCTTC
.	TRBJ1-2	TRBV6-5	.	CASNSGGGAYGYTF	TGTGCCAGCAATTCTGGAGGGGGGGCTTATGGCTACACCTTC
.	TRBJ1-3	TRBV6-5	few	CASSLDTSSGNTIYF	TGTGCCAGCAGCCTGGACACGAGCTCTGGAAACACCATATATTTT
.	TRBJ2-3	TRBV6-1	few	CASSEGAGDTQYF	TGTGCCAGCAGTGAAGGGGCAGGAGATACGCAGTATTTT
.	TRBJ2-3	TRBV6-4	few	CASRSEGAGDTQYF	TGTGCCAGCAGATCGGAGGGAGCTGGGGATACGCAGTATTTT
.	TRBJ1-2	TRBV11-2	.	CASSSQGYGYTF	TGTGCCAGCAGCTCGCAGGGGTATGGCTACACCTTC
TRBD1	TRBJ1-3	TRBV7-9	.	CASRGQGSGNTIYF	TGTGCCAGCAGGGGACAGGGCTCTGGAAACACCATATATTTT
TRBD1	TRBJ1-1	TRBV30	.	CAWNTGGAEAFF	TGTGCCTGGAATACAGGGGGGGCTGAAGCTTTCTTT
TRBD2	TRBJ2-3	TRBV14	.	CASSQGLAGISTDTQYF	TGTGCCAGCAGCCAAGGGCTAGCGGGGATCAGCACAGATACGCAGTATTTT
TRBD2	TRBJ2-1	TRBV7-3	.	CASSLSRTGTSGGAFYNEQFF	TGTGCCAGCAGCTTAAGTCGGACCGGGACTAGCGGGGGGGCCTTTTACAATGAGCAGTTCTTC
.	TRBJ2-7	TRBV15	.	CATSRDPLGAYEQYF	TGTGCCACCAGCAGAGATCCCCTAGGGGCCTACGAGCAGTACTTC
.	TRBJ2-7	TRBV11-2	.	CASSFHITPGMQYF	TGTGCCAGCAGCTTCCATATTACCCCAGGGATGCAGTACTTC
.	TRBJ1-2	TRBV11-2	.	CASSNLGATGGGYTF	TGTGCCAGCAGCAACCTTGGGGCAACCGGGGGTGGCTACACCTTC
.	TRBJ2-7	TRBV30	.	CAWSVRHLRSYEQYF	TGTGCCTGGAGTGTCAGGCACCTCCGCTCCTACGAGCAGTACTTC
.	TRBJ2-5	TRBV5-4	.	CASSLGLTGGLKETQYF	TGTGCCAGCAGCTTGGGGTTGACGGGGGGCCTAAAAGAGACCCAGTACTTC
TRBD2	TRBJ2-1	TRBV5-4	.	CASSPKASGAYNEQFF	TGTGCCAGCAGCCCCAAAGCTAGCGGGGCCTACAATGAGCAGTTCTTC
.	TRBJ1-4	TRBV7-2	few	CASSLAFSRDEKLFF	TGTGCCAGCAGCTTAGCGTTTTCCAGGGATGAAAAACTGTTTTTT
TRBD1	TRBJ1-2	TRBV7-9	.	CASSSRDSGGYGYTF	TGTGCCAGCAGCTCCCGGGACTCAGGGGGCTATGGCTACACCTTC
.	TRBJ1-2	TRBV9	.	CASSVWGAYGYTF	TGTGCCAGCAGCGTTTGGGGCGCCTATGGCTACACCTTC
TRBD2	TRBJ2-1	TRBV11-2	once	CASTLLAGSYNEQFF	TGTGCCAGCACCTTGCTAGCGGGTTCCTACAATGAGCAGTTCTTC